A single sample is the source of the 11 T cell receptor beta chains below, sequenced in a study of cytomegalovirus exposure and HLA in healthy donors. The PCR made use of 60 Vbeta and 13 Jbeta primers. Clones were read by immunoSEQ multiplex PCR, and TCRdb kept only the in-frame ones, dropping some. This sample yields about 73,000 clones, of which roughly 71% are seen a single time; around 12% belongs to the top ten. The sample consisted of PBMCs. These receptors were obtained from a man aged 65-85 years in good health and CMV-seronegative.

V and J are TRBV12-5 and TRBJ1-5; D is undetermined. The V gene lost 1 base and the J gene lost 6 bases, with 7 bases spanning the gap. The germline V gene has CDR1 LGHNT and CDR2 FRNRAP. The CDR3 sequence is 13 residues long. CDR3 protein: CASGLETGQPQHF. The CDR3 DNA follows: TGTGCTAGTGGTTTGGAGACGGGTCAGCCCCAGCATTTT.

This sequence joins TRBV6-1 and TRBJ1-5; TRBD1 aligns across 8 bases. This CDR3 comprises 15 residues. J lost 4 bases, V lost 6 bases, and 8 bases had no gene match. In germline, CDR1 is MNHNS, CDR2 SASEGT. CDR3 sequence: CASRKDRGLNQPQHF. The CDR3 region has the DNA TGTGCCAGCAGAAAAGACAGGGGACTTAATCAGCCCCAGCATTTT.

The gene calls are TRBV7-8 and TRBJ2-1; D perhaps matches TRBD2 (6 bases). The germline V and J ends were trimmed by 3 bases and 9 bases, with 6 bases remaining between them. CDR3 length: 11 residues. Germline V gene lookup returns CDR1 SGHVS and CDR2 FQNEAQ. The CDR3 coding sequence is TGTGCCAGCAGCTTGGGGGGTGAGCAGTTCTTC. The encoded protein is CASSLGGEQFF. Using reference TRBV7-8 and TRBJ2-1 for the parts outside the CDR3, the full variable domain is GAGVSQSPRYKVAKRGQDVALRCDPISGHVSLFWYQQALGQGPEFLTYFQNEAQLDKSGLPSDRFFAERPEGSVSTLKIQRTQQEDSAVYLCASSLGGEQFFGPGTRLTVL.

The genes are TRBV6-6 and TRBJ2-7; 11 bases fit TRBD2. This CDR3 contains 14 residues. CDR1 is MNHNY, CDR2 SVGAGI, per germline (reference sequence). V lost 6 bases and J lost 6; bases outside the gene matches: 7. The CDR3 bases are TGTGCCAGCAGGATACTAGCGGGGGCTTTCGAGCAGTACTTC. Translation: CASRILAGAFEQYF.

The table lists this clone with a few counts. This chain links TRBV6-5 with TRBJ1-5; 10 positions match TRBD1. Germline CDR1 MNHEY, CDR2 SVGAGI. CDR3 length: 15 residues. The junction had 5 bases not matched to a gene; V was cut back by 2 bases and J by 7 bases. CDR3 residues: CASSYTGQGGQPQHF. The DNA of the CDR3 is TGTGCCAGCAGTTACACCGGACAGGGGGGCCAGCCCCAGCATTTT.

The V call is TRBV7-2, the J call TRBJ1-2; 7 bases map to TRBD1. The CDR3 has 16 amino acids. V was clipped by 0 bases and J by 0 bases; unmatched bases: 4. Looked up from germline, CDR1 is SGHTA and CDR2 is FQGNSA. CDR3 amino acids: CASSLAGQAANYGYTF. The CDR3 bases are TGTGCCAGCAGCTTAGCTGGACAGGCAGCTAACTATGGCTACACCTTC.

The rearrangement joins TRBV5-4 to TRBJ2-5; 8 bases line up with TRBD2. The CDR3 has 14 amino acids. Germline V gene lookup returns CDR1 SGHNT and CDR2 YYREEE (reference sequence). V was pared by 7 bases and J by 2 bases, with 7 bases of the junction left unmatched. The CDR3 DNA reads TGTGCCAGCTGTCGAGCGGGGGCACAAGAGACCCAGTACTTC. This gives the protein CASCRAGAQETQYF.

This chain joins TRBV19 and TRBJ1-2; 7 bases align to TRBD1. The junction had 8 bases not matched to a gene; V was cut back by 7 bases and J by 0 bases. The CDR3 totals 15 residues. CDR1 and CDR2 (germline): LNHDA, SQIVND (reference sequence). The CDR3 reads CASTRTGVSNYGYTF. CDR3 DNA sequence: TGTGCCAGTACTAGAACAGGGGTATCTAACTATGGCTACACCTTC.

The V call is TRBV5-1, the J call TRBJ1-6, with TRBD1 matching 10 bases. The germline V gene has CDR1 SGHRS and CDR2 YFSETQ. V was clipped by 4 bases and J by 5 bases; unmatched bases: 6. The length of the CDR3 is 16 residues. Here the CDR3 reads CASSRQGASDNSPLHF. The CDR3 DNA reads TGCGCCAGCAGCCGACAGGGGGCATCGGATAATTCACCCCTCCACTTT.

The chain uses TRBV7-2 and TRBJ2-7; TRBD2 agrees at 8 bases. CDR3 length: 14 amino acids. The V gene end was trimmed by 5 bases and the J gene end by 1 base; junction bases not matched to a gene: 4. Germline CDR1 reads SGHTA; CDR2 reads FQGNSA. The CDR3 DNA reads TGTGCCAGCAGCCCGCGGGGGGAGTCCTACGAGCAGTACTTC. It translates to CASSPRGESYEQYF.

The CDR3 bases are TGTGCCAGCAGCCAAGATAATAGCGGGAGCGATGAGCAGTTCTTC. Translating gives CASSQDNSGSDEQFF. This chain links TRBV4-2 with TRBJ2-1; 9 nucleotides match TRBD2. V shed 0 bases and J 8 bases; nucleotides not matched to a gene: 5. Germline assignment: CDR1 LGHNA and CDR2 YNFKEQ. This CDR3 is 15 amino acids long.